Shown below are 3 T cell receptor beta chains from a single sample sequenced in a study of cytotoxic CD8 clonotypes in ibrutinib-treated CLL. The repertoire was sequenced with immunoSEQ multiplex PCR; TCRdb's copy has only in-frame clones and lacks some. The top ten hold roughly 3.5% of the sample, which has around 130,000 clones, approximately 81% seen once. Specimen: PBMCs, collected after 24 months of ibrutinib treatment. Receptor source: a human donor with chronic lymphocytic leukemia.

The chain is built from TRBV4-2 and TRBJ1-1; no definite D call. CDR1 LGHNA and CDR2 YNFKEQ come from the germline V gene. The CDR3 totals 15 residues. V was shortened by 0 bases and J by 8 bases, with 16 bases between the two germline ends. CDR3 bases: TGTGCCAGCAGCCAAGAATGGTCCGGGGTCCCCGAAGCTTTCTTT. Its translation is CASSQEWSGVPEAFF.

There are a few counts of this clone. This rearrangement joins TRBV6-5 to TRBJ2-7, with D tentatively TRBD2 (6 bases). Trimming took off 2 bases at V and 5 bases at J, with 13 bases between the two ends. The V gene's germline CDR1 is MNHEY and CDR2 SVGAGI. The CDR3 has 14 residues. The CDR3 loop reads CASSYAGRSDEQYF. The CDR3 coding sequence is TGTGCCAGCAGTTACGCCGGGAGATCGGACGAGCAGTACTTC.

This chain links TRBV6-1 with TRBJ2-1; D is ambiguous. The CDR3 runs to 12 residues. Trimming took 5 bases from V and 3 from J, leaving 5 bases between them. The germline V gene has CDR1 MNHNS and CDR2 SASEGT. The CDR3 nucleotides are TGTGCCAGCAGTCCCTACTACAATGAGCAGTTCTTC. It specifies CASSPYYNEQFF.